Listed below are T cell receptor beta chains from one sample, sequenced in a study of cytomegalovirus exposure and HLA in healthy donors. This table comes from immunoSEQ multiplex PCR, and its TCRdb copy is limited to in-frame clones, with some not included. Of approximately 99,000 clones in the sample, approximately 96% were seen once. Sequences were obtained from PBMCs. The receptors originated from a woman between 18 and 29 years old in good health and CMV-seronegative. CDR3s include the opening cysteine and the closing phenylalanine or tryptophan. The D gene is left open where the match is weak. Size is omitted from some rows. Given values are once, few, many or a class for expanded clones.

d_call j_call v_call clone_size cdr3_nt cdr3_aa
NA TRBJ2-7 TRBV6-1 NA TGTGCCAGCAACGAAGTCCAGGACTTCTCCTACGAGCAGTACTTC CASNEVQDFSYEQYF
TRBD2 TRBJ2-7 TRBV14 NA TGTGCCAGCAGCTTAGCGGGGGGCGACGCGTACTACGAGCAGTACTTC CASSLAGGDAYYEQYF
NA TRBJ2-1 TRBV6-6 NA TGTGCCAGCACCGGCGGCGGATACAATGAGCAGTTCTTC CASTGGGYNEQFF
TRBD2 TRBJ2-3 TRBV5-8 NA TGTGCCAGCAGCCCGGGGCTAGCGGGGACAGATACGCAGTATTTT CASSPGLAGTDTQYF
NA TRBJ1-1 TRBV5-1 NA TGCGCCAGCAGCCCCGCGGGGGGCTACACTGAAGCTTTCTTT CASSPAGGYTEAFF
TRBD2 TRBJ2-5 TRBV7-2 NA TGTGCCAGCAGCTTAGCGTCCAGCGGGGGACAAGAGACCCAGTACTTC CASSLASSGGQETQYF
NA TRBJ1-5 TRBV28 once TGTGCCAGCAAATCACCCGGGGCCCAGCATTTT CASKSPGAQHF
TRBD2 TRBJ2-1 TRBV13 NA TGTGCCAGCAGCTCCCCGGGACTAGCGGGGGGTCCAAGCTCCTACAATGAGCAGTTCTTC CASSSPGLAGGPSSYNEQFF
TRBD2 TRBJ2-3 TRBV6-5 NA TGTGCCAGCACAAGCGGGGGGCGCACAGATACGCAGTATTTT CASTSGGRTDTQYF
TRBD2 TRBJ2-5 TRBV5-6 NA TGTGCCAGCAGCTACGGGACTAGCGAAGAGACCCAGTACTTC CASSYGTSEETQYF
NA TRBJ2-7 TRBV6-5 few TGTGCCAGCAGCTATCGAAGCGAGCAGTACTTC CASSYRSEQYF
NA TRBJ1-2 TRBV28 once TGTGCCAGCAGTCTCCCCACAGGCGTCTATGGCTACACCTTC CASSLPTGVYGYTF
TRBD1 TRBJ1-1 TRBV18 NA TGTGCCAGCTCACTCAACAGGGGAGAAGCTTTCTTT CASSLNRGEAFF
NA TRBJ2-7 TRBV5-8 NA TGTGCCAGCAGCTTGGGCGACCGGCTTGGAGGCGAGCAGTACTTC CASSLGDRLGGEQYF
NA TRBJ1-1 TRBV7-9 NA TGTGCCAGCAGTTTAAGGGCGTTCGGGATGAACACTGAAGCTTTCTTT CASSLRAFGMNTEAFF
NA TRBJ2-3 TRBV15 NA TGTGCCACCAGCTCCGGGACTAGCACAGATACGCAGTATTTT CATSSGTSTDTQYF
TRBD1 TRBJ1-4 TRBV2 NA TGTGCCAGCAGACAGGGGAACCTGGATGAAAAACTGTTTTTT CASRQGNLDEKLFF
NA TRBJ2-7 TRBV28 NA TGTGCCAGCAGTTTAGGGCCCCGAACAGGGTTCTACGAGCAGTACTTC CASSLGPRTGFYEQYF
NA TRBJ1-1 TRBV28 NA TGTGCAGCACGTGGACAGCTTCACACTGAAGCTTTCTTT CAARGQLHTEAFF
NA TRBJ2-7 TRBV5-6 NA TGTGCCAGCAGCCTGACAGAAATCTACGAGCAGTACTTC CASSLTEIYEQYF